One and the same sample provided the 8 T cell receptor beta chains below, sequenced in a study of coeliac disease. This table comes from immunoSEQ multiplex PCR, and its TCRdb copy is limited to in-frame clones, with some not included. Of thousands of clones in the sample, 70% to 80% are singletons; the top ten hold about 6%. Sequencing was carried out using lamina propria lymphocytes from the gut. The origin of the receptors is a young man with celiac disease.

The genes are TRBV27 and TRBJ2-3; TRBD2 agrees at 11 bases. CDR3 length equals 18 residues. In germline, CDR1 is MNHEY, CDR2 SMNVEV (reference sequence). Trimming at V came to 2 bases and at J to 0 bases, leaving 7 bases not matched to a gene. Written as DNA, the CDR3 is TGTGCCAGCAGTTTAGGGAGGACTAGCGGGCTGAGCACAGATACGCAGTATTTT. It yields the protein CASSLGRTSGLSTDTQYF.

This chain joins TRBV4-3 and TRBJ1-5, with no clear D. The germline V gene encodes CDR1 LGHNA and CDR2 YSLEER. The V end was cut by 4 bases, the J end by 2 bases, with 9 bases between. The CDR3 runs to 14 residues. The CDR3 sequence is CASSLTYGNQPQHF. The CDR3 DNA follows: TGCGCCAGCAGCCTAACCTACGGCAATCAGCCCCAGCATTTT.

The V and J genes are TRBV19 and TRBJ1-5; no definite D call. Germline assignment: CDR1 LNHDA and CDR2 SQIVND (reference sequence). The CDR3 has 13 amino acids. Deletions cut 3 bases from V and 6 bases from J, with 9 bases between. The CDR3 bases are TGTGCCAGTAGTATCGGGGTCAGTCAGCCCCAGCATTTT. It encodes CASSIGVSQPQHF. The variable domain in full, with the rest retrieved from reference TRBV19 and TRBJ1-5, is DGGITQSPKYLFRKEGQNVTLSCEQNLNHDAMYWYRQDPGQGLRLIYYSQIVNDFQKGDIAEGYSVSREKKESFPLTVTSAQKNPTAFYLCASSIGVSQPQHFGDGTRLSIL.

V gene TRBV29-1 combines with J gene TRBJ2-1, with 11 bases matching TRBD2. The CDR3 contains 16 residues. The germline gives CDR1 SQVTM, CDR2 ANQGSEA. J gave up 0 bases and V 4 bases, and 5 bases lay outside the gene matches. The CDR3 reads CSVGASGGSSYNEQFF. CDR3 bases: TGCAGCGTTGGGGCTAGCGGGGGGAGCTCCTACAATGAGCAGTTCTTC.

The chain employs TRBV10-2 and TRBJ2-7; 9 positions match TRBD1. In germline, CDR1 is WSHSY, CDR2 SAAADI. This CDR3 has 15 residues. Losses at the gene ends were 6 bases for V and 1 base for J; bases not matched to a gene: 7. The CDR3 loop is CASRLTGGASYEQYF. The CDR3 DNA is TGCGCCAGCAGGCTTACAGGGGGCGCTTCCTACGAGCAGTACTTC.

The chain couples TRBV5-8 to TRBJ2-7; 9 bases fit TRBD2. Germline V gene lookup returns CDR1 SGHTS and CDR2 YDEGEE. The CDR3 is made up of 15 amino acids. The J segment lost 3 bases and the V segment lost 0 bases, leaving 4 bases of the junction unmatched. The CDR3 DNA reads TGTGCCAGCAGCTTGGCCGGCGGGGGGGACTACGAGCAGTACTTC. Amino acids: CASSLAGGGDYEQYF. Variable domain in full (rest from reference TRBV5-8 and TRBJ2-7): EAGVTQSPTHLIKTRGQQATLRCSPISGHTSVYWYQQALGLGLQFLLWYDEGEERNRGNFPPRFSGRQFPNYSSELNVNALELEDSALYLCASSLAGGGDYEQYFGPGTRLTVT.

This clone came up a few times. The gene calls are TRBV29-1 and TRBJ2-5, with 8 nucleotides matching TRBD2. The germline V gene has CDR1 SQVTM and CDR2 ANQGSEA. The CDR3 length is 12 residues. Trimming at V came to 7 bases and at J to 5 bases, leaving 6 bases not matched to a gene. This CDR3 reads CSARTSLETQYF. The CDR3 nucleotides are TGCAGCGCCCGGACTAGCCTGGAGACCCAGTACTTC. The full variable domain, completed using reference TRBV29-1 and TRBJ2-5, is SAVISQKPSRDICQRGTSLTIQCQVDSQVTMMFWYRQQPGQSLTLIATANQGSEATYESGFVIDKFPISRPNLTFSTLTVSNMSPEDSSIYLCSARTSLETQYFGPGTRLLVL.

The genes are TRBV27 and TRBJ2-7; D may be TRBD1 (6 bases). The CDR3 length is 14 residues. The V and J ends lost 2 bases and 4 bases respectively, with 12 bases between them. Germline-derived CDR1 and CDR2 are MNHEY and SMNVEV (reference sequence). CDR3 loop: CASSLGLGGYEQYF. DNA of the CDR3: TGTGCCAGCAGTTTAGGGCTAGGGGGTTACGAGCAGTACTTC.